Below, one T cell receptor (beta chain) is given with its context. J gave up 14 bases and V 5 bases, and 8 bases lay outside the gene matches. CDR3 length: 12 amino acids. In germline, CDR1 is SNHLY, CDR2 FYNNEI. The data stem from a study of blood T cells in healthy people across ages. Through a sample-barcoded 5' primer and a J-beta primer mix, a second PCR was run for roughly 6 to 12 cycles. TCRdb re-called the 5' RACE reads with MiXCR, one entry per CDR3 protein. The sample has more than 800,000 distinct CDR3 sequences; 29% are singletons. The rearrangement uses TRBV2 and TRBJ2-1; 8 bases are shared with TRBD1. The specimen was blood. The sequence came from a woman older than 75 in good health. The CDR3 DNA is TGTGCCAGCAGTAACCTTGACAGGGGAGAGTTCTTC. This gives the protein CASSNLDRGEFF.